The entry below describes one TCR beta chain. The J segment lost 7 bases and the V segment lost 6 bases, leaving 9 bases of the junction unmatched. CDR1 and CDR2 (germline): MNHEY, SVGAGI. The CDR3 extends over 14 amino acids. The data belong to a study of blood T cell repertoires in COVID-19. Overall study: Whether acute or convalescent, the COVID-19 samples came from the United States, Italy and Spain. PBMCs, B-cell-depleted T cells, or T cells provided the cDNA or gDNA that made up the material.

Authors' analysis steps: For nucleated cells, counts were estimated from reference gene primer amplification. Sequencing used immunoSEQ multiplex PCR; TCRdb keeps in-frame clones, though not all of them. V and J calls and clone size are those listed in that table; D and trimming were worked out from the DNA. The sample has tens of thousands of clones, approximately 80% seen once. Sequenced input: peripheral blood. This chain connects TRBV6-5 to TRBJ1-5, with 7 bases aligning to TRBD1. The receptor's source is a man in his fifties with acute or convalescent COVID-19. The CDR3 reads CASRAQGPQQPQHF. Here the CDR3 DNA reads TGTGCCAGCAGAGCACAGGGGCCCCAGCAGCCCCAGCATTTT.